The present TCR beta chain was sequenced within a study of cytomegalovirus exposure and HLA in healthy donors. Across the whole study: Inside one of the first data releases sat about 85 million unique TCRs taken from HLA-typed donors.

General study results and limits: In presence/absence analyses, roughly uniform sequencing depth across donors was assumed. The later analysis indicated that the majority of CMV-associated TCR beta chains appeared HLA-restricted. What was likely a sequencing artifact was a cluster of highly shared sequence variants.

This clone has just one count. Its antigen is currently unknown. PCR primers comprised 60 Vbeta and 13 Jbeta primers. Method: immunoSEQ multiplex PCR; TCRdb's copy keeps in-frame clones and lacks some. The top ten hold about 3.1% of the sample, which has some 130,000 clones, roughly 77% seen once. Material for sequencing was PBMCs. This TCR was sampled from a female donor in good health and CMV-seronegative.

CDR3 DNA sequence: TGTGCCAGCACAGGCAGGGGTTGGGAGAACACTGAAGCTTTCTTT. Protein product: CASTGRGWENTEAFF. The gene calls are TRBV6-5 and TRBJ1-1; perhaps TRBD1 as D (6 bases). The ends were cut back, 7 bases at V and 1 base at J, with 16 bases in the middle. Germline values: CDR1 MNHEY, CDR2 SVGAGI. The CDR3 runs 15 residues.